This TCR beta chain emerged from a study of a mutant IDH1 vaccine in newly diagnosed glioma. For the study at large: Vaccinations were initiated 4-6 weeks following radiotherapy alone, or were given together with temozolomide cycles. Therapy received beforehand was radiotherapy, temozolomide, or both, with most patients given both.

Produced via immunoSEQ multiplex PCR; TCRdb's table is partial and in-frame only. The sample lists about 72,000 clones, about 80% occurring once. The time point: week 23, last vaccination. One vaccine dose held 300 ug of mutant IDH1 20-mer peptide and came with topical imiquimod. There were new WHO grade 3 or 4 astrocytomas in the donors, and these were IDH1-mutant and ATRX-lost. This clone has just one count. Its antigen is not identified. CDR3 length: 18 residues. V was clipped by 0 bases and J by 5 bases; unmatched bases: 12. Germline V gives CDR1 SGDLS, CDR2 YYNGEE. The rearrangement links TRBV9 to TRBJ2-1, with 9 bases identical to TRBD2. The sequence came from a man aged 18-30 years with glioma. The sample consisted of PBMCs, taken from a glioma patient whose treatment included an IDH1 peptide vaccine. CDR3 coding DNA: TGTGCCAGCAGCGTAGTTTTATGGAGCGGGGGGCTTGACAATGAGCAGTTCTTC. Amino acids: CASSVVLWSGGLDNEQFF.